The 10 T cell receptor beta chains given below trace back to one sample, sequenced in a study of identical twins. TCRdb independently ran MiXCR on the 5' RACE reads; one entry per CDR3 protein. The table records hundreds of thousands of distinct CDR3 sequences, 9% to 15% of them present only once. These sequences were also reported in another study, on yellow fever vaccine responses in identical twins.

The sample was PBMCs. These receptors were collected from a woman younger than 35 in good health.

V is TRBV5-1 and J is TRBJ2-2, with TRBD1 matching over 8 bases. CDR3 length: 13 amino acids. Looked up from germline, CDR1 is SGHRS and CDR2 is YFSETQ. V was clipped by 4 bases and J by 10 bases; unmatched bases: 6. This chain's CDR3 is CASSQQTGVELFF. CDR3 sequence (DNA): TGCGCCAGCAGCCAACAGACAGGGGTGGAGCTGTTTTTT.

This clonotype has just a few counts. The chain recombines TRBV5-6 with TRBJ2-1, with D uncertain. CDR1 and CDR2 from the germline V gene are SGHDT and YYEEEE. V lost 0 bases and J 7 bases, leaving 11 bases between the germline ends. The length of the CDR3 is 14 residues. For the CDR3, the DNA is TGTGCCAGCAGCTTGGTTTCCATCATAAATGAGCAGTTCTTC. This gives the protein CASSLVSIINEQFF. Looking up the rest from reference TRBV5-6 and TRBJ2-1 gives the full variable domain: DAGVTQSPTHLIKTRGQQVTLRCSPKSGHDTVSWYQQALGQGPQFIFQYYEEEERQRGNFPDRFSGHQFPNYSSELNVNALLLGDSALYLCASSLVSIINEQFFGPGTRLTVL.

The chain carries TRBV11-2 and TRBJ1-5, with 7 positions matching TRBD1. Germline trimming cut 5 bases from V and 2 bases from J; bases unmatched to any gene: 9. CDR1 is SGHAT and CDR2 is FQNNGV in the germline V gene. The CDR3 loop spans 16 amino acids. This CDR3 reads CASSHRQGRGNQPQHF. In DNA form, the CDR3 reads TGTGCCAGCAGCCATCGACAGGGTCGGGGCAATCAGCCCCAGCATTTT.

This clonotype came up a few times. The chain is built from TRBV7-9 and TRBJ2-2; 8 nucleotides match TRBD2. The length of the CDR3 is 17 residues. Germline V CDR1 and CDR2: SEHNR, FQNEAQ (reference sequence). The junction had 7 bases not matched to a gene; V was cut back by 3 bases and J by 1 base. The CDR3 protein is CASSFPRAGVNTGELFF. CDR3 sequence (DNA): TGTGCCAGCAGCTTCCCCAGAGCGGGAGTGAACACCGGGGAGCTGTTTTTT. The variable domain in full, with the rest retrieved from reference TRBV7-9 and TRBJ2-2, is DTGVSQNPRHKITKRGQNVTFRCDPISEHNRLYWYRQTLGQGPEFLTYFQNEAQLEKSRLLSDRFSAERPKGSFSTLEIQRTEQGDSAMYLCASSFPRAGVNTGELFFGEGSRLTVL.

At least ten counts were recorded for this clonotype. The chain is built from TRBV5-1 and TRBJ2-7, with D possibly being TRBD1 (5 bases). V was trimmed by 0 bases and J by 5 bases, leaving 9 bases between them. The CDR3 spans 13 residues. CDR1 is SGHRS and CDR2 is YFSETQ in the germline V gene. CDR3 bases: TGCGCCAGCAGCTTGGACCAGGGCAACGAGCAGTACGTC. Residues: CASSLDQGNEQYV.

The rearrangement joins TRBV7-9 to TRBJ2-1, with 12 bases aligning to TRBD2. The CDR3 has 15 residues. Per the germline V gene, CDR1 is SEHNR and CDR2 is FQNEAQ (reference sequence). Germline trimming cut 5 bases from V and 5 bases from J; bases unmatched to any gene: 4. CDR3: CASSRASGGDNEQFF. For the CDR3, the DNA is TGTGCCAGCAGCCGAGCTAGCGGGGGGGACAATGAGCAGTTCTTC.

This clonotype was recorded at least ten times. The V call is TRBV18, the J call TRBJ2-7; D call uncertain. Germline V gives CDR1 KGHSH, CDR2 LQKENI. The CDR3 runs 13 residues. V was trimmed by 5 bases and J by 1 base, leaving 9 bases between them. This CDR3 reads CASSSGLSYEQYV. CDR3 bases: TGTGCCAGCTCATCGGGCCTTTCCTACGAGCAGTACGTC.

This clonotype was counted between two and nine times. The chain has TRBV29-1 and TRBJ2-4, with 14 nucleotides matching TRBD2. Germline assignment: CDR1 SQVTM and CDR2 ANQGSEA. V shed 6 bases and J 8 bases; nucleotides not matched to a gene: 6. The CDR3 is 14 amino acids. The DNA of the CDR3 is TGCAGCGTCTCGACTAGCGGGGGGGCAGACATTCAGTACTTC. It specifies CSVSTSGGADIQYF.

The chain links TRBV7-9 to TRBJ2-1; D is possibly TRBD1 (5 bases). The CDR3 spans 14 residues. Trimming removed 5 bases from V and 6 bases from J, with 14 bases in between. Germline-derived CDR1 and CDR2 are SEHNR and FQNEAQ (reference sequence). The CDR3 nucleotides are TGTGCCAGCAGCCCATTCGACAGATCCAATGAGCAGTTCTTC. Its protein product is CASSPFDRSNEQFF.

This clonotype has just a few counts. The chain recombines TRBV5-1 with TRBJ2-7; possibly TRBD1 for D (6 bases). V lost 3 bases and J lost 0, with 13 bases in between. This CDR3 comprises 15 residues. Per the germline V gene, CDR1 is SGHRS and CDR2 is YFSETQ. CDR3 amino acids: CASSSPGVSSYEQYF. For the CDR3, the DNA is TGCGCCAGCAGCTCCCCAGGGGTAAGCTCCTACGAGCAGTACTTC. Drawing the rest from reference TRBV5-1 and TRBJ2-7, the complete variable domain is KAGVTQTPRYLIKTRGQQVTLSCSPISGHRSVSWYQQTPGQGLQFLFEYFSETQRNKGNFPGRFSGRQFSNSRSEMNVSTLELGDSALYLCASSSPGVSSYEQYFGPGTRLTVT.